What follows are 31 T cell receptor beta chains derived from one specimen sequenced in a study of glioma-infiltrating T cells after dendritic cell vaccination. Libraries were prepared by immunoSEQ multiplex PCR; TCRdb keeps only in-frame clonotypes and omits some of them. The sample holds about 99,000 clones; around 81% are singletons and the top ten take approximately 12%. This material consisted of blood, taken before dendritic cell vaccination. The receptors were gathered from a human donor with glioblastoma.

The rearrangement joins TRBV5-4 to TRBJ2-2, with 10 bases lining up with TRBD1. This CDR3 spans 17 amino acids. Germline V gene data show CDR1 as SGHNT and CDR2 as YYREEE (reference sequence). V gave up 0 bases and J gave up 6 bases; unmatched junction bases: 8. For the CDR3, the DNA is TGTGCCAGCAGCTTGGAATCAAAGGGGACAGGGGCCGGGGAGCTGTTTTTT. Translation: CASSLESKGTGAGELFF. Complete variable domain (other parts from reference TRBV5-4 and TRBJ2-2): ETGVTQSPTHLIKTRGQQVTLRCSSQSGHNTVSWYQQALGQGPQFIFQYYREEENGRGNFPPRFSGLQFPNYSSELNVNALELDDSALYLCASSLESKGTGAGELFFGEGSRLTVL.

This clone was recorded a few times. J is TRBJ1-1 and V is TRBV29-1; 7 bases are a match to TRBD1. Germline trimming cut 4 bases from V and 2 bases from J; bases unmatched to any gene: 4. Germline V gene lookup returns CDR1 SQVTM and CDR2 ANQGSEA. The CDR3 consists of 13 residues. CDR3 amino acids: CSVGRDRNTEAFF. In DNA, the CDR3 is TGCAGCGTTGGACGGGACAGAAACACTGAAGCTTTCTTT. The full variable domain, with the rest looked up from reference TRBV29-1 and TRBJ1-1, is SAVISQKPSRDICQRGTSLTIQCQVDSQVTMMFWYRQQPGQSLTLIATANQGSEATYESGFVIDKFPISRPNLTFSTLTVSNMSPEDSSIYLCSVGRDRNTEAFFGQGTRLTVV.

A word on this clone: Other DNA variants within this sample encode the same CDR3. CDR3 DNA: TGTGCCAGCAGCCCGAGGGACACCAACACTGAAGCTTTCTTT. Its translation: CASSPRDTNTEAFF. The chain employs TRBV7-9 and TRBJ1-1; D might be TRBD1 (6 bases). Trimming cost V 5 bases and J 2 bases, with 12 bases left between them. The CDR3 runs 14 residues. CDR1 SEHNR and CDR2 FQNEAQ come from the germline V gene (reference sequence).

V gene TRBV15 combines with J gene TRBJ2-1, with 8 bases that match TRBD1. Trimming took 3 bases from V and 5 from J; bases not matched to a gene: 15. Per germline, CDR1 LNHNV and CDR2 YYDKDF (reference sequence). The CDR3 spans 18 residues. CDR3 amino acids: CATSRAGQGARVNNEQFF. The CDR3 DNA reads as TGTGCCACCAGCAGGGCGGGTCAGGGGGCCCGAGTCAACAATGAGCAGTTCTTC.

V is TRBV6-1 and J is TRBJ1-1; no reliable D call. Germline V gene sequence: CDR1 MNHNS, CDR2 SASEGT. The CDR3 length is 14 residues. V was cut by 6 bases and J by 1 base, with 12 bases left in between. CDR3 nucleotide sequence: TGTGCCAGCAGCCGGTACCGCGAGAACACTGAAGCTTTCTTT. It specifies CASSRYRENTEAFF.

This chain joins TRBV10-1 and TRBJ2-7, with D perhaps matching TRBD1 (5 bases). This CDR3 is built from 15 residues. V dropped 11 bases and J dropped 3 bases, with 23 bases sitting between them. Germline CDR1 WNHNN, CDR2 SYGVQD (reference sequence). CDR3 protein: CASIVGPHFYYEQYF. CDR3 sequence (DNA): TGCGCCTCAATAGTGGGGCCACACTTTTACTACGAGCAGTACTTC.

V is TRBV7-2 and J is TRBJ2-2; 8 positions agree with TRBD2. Germline CDR1 reads SGHTA; CDR2 reads FQGNSA. The CDR3 sequence is 17 residues long. Losses at the gene ends were 0 bases for V and 1 base for J; bases not matched to a gene: 4. CDR3 in DNA: TGTGCCAGCAGCTTAGCTTGGCTAGCGGGGAACACCGGGGAGCTGTTTTTT. Amino acids: CASSLAWLAGNTGELFF.

This chain connects TRBV6-5 to TRBJ1-1, with D unclear. The CDR3 is 14 amino acids. The germline gives CDR1 MNHEY, CDR2 SVGAGI. V lost 2 bases and J 7 bases, leaving 14 bases between the germline ends. The CDR3 nucleotides are TGTGCCAGCAGTTACCCTCTGGGAGGGATTGAAGCTTTCTTT. Protein: CASSYPLGGIEAFF.

This clone was counted once. The chain joins TRBV30 to TRBJ2-5; 9 bases align to TRBD2. From germline, CDR1 is GTSNPN and CDR2 SVGIG (reference sequence). The V gene end was trimmed by 3 bases and the J gene end by 3 bases; junction bases not matched to a gene: 5. The CDR3 contains 14 residues. In nucleotides, the CDR3 is TGTGCCTGGAGGCTCGGCGGGGGGGAAGAGACCCAGTACTTC. Amino acids: CAWRLGGGEETQYF. The full variable domain, completed using reference TRBV30 and TRBJ2-5, is SQTIHQWPATLVQPVGSPLSLECTVEGTSNPNLYWYRQAAGRGLQLLFYSVGIGQISSEVPQNLSASRPQDRQFILSSKKLLLSDSGFYLCAWRLGGGEETQYFGPGTRLLVL.

This clone was seen more than once but under ten times. The genes are TRBV19 and TRBJ1-3; D might be TRBD1 (5 bases). There are 16 residues in the CDR3. V dropped 3 bases and J dropped 1 base, with 13 bases sitting between them. Germline V gene data show CDR1 as LNHDA and CDR2 as SQIVND (reference sequence). In nucleotides, the CDR3 is TGTGCCAGTAGTATCTTAGGGGATGGTTCTGGAAACACCATATATTTT. It translates to CASSILGDGSGNTIYF.

This clone was observed once. CDR3 DNA: TGTGCCAGCAGCTCGAGGGACTCGTCCTACGAGCAGTACTTC. It codes for CASSSRDSSYEQYF. This chain links TRBV7-2 with TRBJ2-7; possibly TRBD2 for D (6 bases). The CDR3 consists of 14 residues. V was cut by 4 bases and J by 1 base, with 11 bases left in between. Germline lookup yields CDR1 SGHTA and CDR2 FQGNSA.

This clone appeared a single time. The genes are TRBV7-3 and TRBJ1-1; D call uncertain. Germline CDR1 reads SGHTA; CDR2 reads FQGTGA. CDR3 length: 15 residues. V lost 5 bases and J 4 bases, leaving 17 bases between the germline ends. The CDR3 sequence: CASSPGGWESTEAFF. CDR3 DNA: TGTGCCAGCAGCCCGGGTGGGTGGGAGAGCACTGAAGCTTTCTTT. The complete variable domain, with remaining parts taken from reference TRBV7-3 and TRBJ1-1, reads GAGVSQTPSNKVTEKGKYVELRCDPISGHTALYWYRQSLGQGPEFLIYFQGTGAADDSGLPNDRFFAVRPEGSVSTLKIQRTERGDSAVYLCASSPGGWESTEAFFGQGTRLTVV.

The genes are TRBV5-4 and TRBJ2-5, with 8 bases lining up with TRBD2. CDR3 size: 17 residues. J gave up 4 bases and V 0 bases, and 11 bases lay outside the gene matches. Germline V gene lookup returns CDR1 SGHNT and CDR2 YYREEE (reference sequence). Written as DNA, the CDR3 is TGTGCCAGCAGCTTGGGCCCGGGGGGGCAGGGTTCAGAGACCCAGTACTTC. This codes for CASSLGPGGQGSETQYF.

This clone was counted once. V and J are TRBV6-5 and TRBJ1-2, with 8 bases lining up with TRBD1. CDR3 length equals 13 residues. Germline V lookup: CDR1 MNHEY, CDR2 SVGAGI. With 5 bases clipped from V and 8 bases from J, the junction kept 7 bases outside the gene matches. CDR3 bases: TGTGCCAGCAGTGGGGCAGGGGGCCGAGGCTACACCTTC. Translated, it gives CASSGAGGRGYTF.

The chain couples TRBV6-1 to TRBJ2-7, with 7 bases that match TRBD1. Trimming took 4 bases from V and 2 from J; bases not matched to a gene: 11. CDR3 size: 16 residues. CDR1 and CDR2 from the germline V gene are MNHNS and SASEGT. This CDR3 reads CASSAPTTGLAYEQYF. Written as DNA, the CDR3 is TGTGCCAGCAGTGCCCCCACGACAGGGCTCGCCTACGAGCAGTACTTC.

The genes are TRBV5-1 and TRBJ2-6; TRBD1 might be the D (6 bases). The V and J ends lost 1 base and 0 bases respectively, with 23 bases between them. CDR1 is SGHRS, CDR2 YFSETQ, per germline. The CDR3 extends over 21 amino acids. This CDR3 reads CASSLTGTSSIQRSGANVLTF. The CDR3 coding sequence is TGCGCCAGCAGCTTGACCGGGACATCTAGCATACAGCGCTCTGGGGCCAACGTCCTGACTTTC.

The chain joins TRBV11-3 to TRBJ1-4; the D gene is possibly TRBD1 (5 bases). The V end was cut by 2 bases, the J end by 6 bases, with 13 bases between. Germline CDR1 reads SGHNT; CDR2 reads YENEEA. The CDR3 length is 15 residues. This CDR3 reads CASSLSWLGHEKLFF. CDR3 DNA sequence: TGTGCCAGCAGCTTATCCTGGTTGGGGCATGAAAAACTGTTTTTT.

The CDR3 sequence: CSASSRGTQYF. The CDR3 DNA reads as TGCAGTGCTAGTTCCCGAGGTACGCAGTATTTT. V usage is TRBV20-1 and J usage is TRBJ2-3; D not resolved. V was pared by 3 bases and J by 8 bases, with 9 bases between. CDR3 length: 11 amino acids. Germline loops: CDR1 DFQATT, CDR2 SNEGSKA (reference sequence).

This chain joins TRBV9 and TRBJ1-5; TRBD1 aligns across 7 bases. Germline V gives CDR1 SGDLS, CDR2 YYNGEE. Germline trimming cut 4 bases from V and 2 bases from J; bases unmatched to any gene: 6. The CDR3 sequence is 15 residues long. The CDR3 coding sequence is TGTGCCAGCAGCCCCCGGGACAGCCGCAATCAGCCCCAGCATTTT. Its protein is CASSPRDSRNQPQHF.

The rearrangement links TRBV30 to TRBJ2-5, with 8 bases identical to TRBD2. V was clipped by 0 bases and J by 7 bases; unmatched bases: 16. This CDR3 has 17 residues. The germline CDR1 and CDR2 sequences are GTSNPN and SVGIG (reference sequence). CDR3 loop: CAWSVRAGALIVGTQYF. The CDR3 DNA is TGTGCCTGGAGTGTAAGAGCGGGGGCCCTTATAGTTGGGACCCAGTACTTC.

This sequence joins TRBV7-2 and TRBJ1-1, with D unresolved. Trimming left V 5 bases short and J 7 bases short, with 11 bases between. Germline lookup yields CDR1 SGHTA and CDR2 FQGNSA. The CDR3 totals 12 residues. As DNA, the CDR3 is TGTGCCAGCAGCCTAGAGGAGGGTGAAGCTTTCTTT. Translation: CASSLEEGEAFF.

The rearrangement uses TRBV9 and TRBJ2-3; the D is unclear. Trimming shortened V by 1 base and J by 4 bases, and 4 bases separated the two germline ends. The CDR3 contains 12 residues. Germline V lookup: CDR1 SGDLS, CDR2 YYNGEE. CDR3 residues: CASSVTADTQYF. As DNA, the CDR3 is TGTGCCAGCAGCGTAACGGCAGATACGCAGTATTTT.

The V gene is TRBV5-8, the J gene TRBJ2-5; D call uncertain. In germline, CDR1 is SGHTS, CDR2 YDEGEE. The CDR3 contains 15 residues. Trimming cost V 0 bases and J 5 bases, with 14 bases left between them. The CDR3 sequence: CASSLAITPGETQYF. Here the CDR3 DNA reads TGTGCCAGCAGCTTGGCCATAACTCCCGGGGAGACCCAGTACTTC.

The rearrangement joins TRBV5-4 to TRBJ2-2; perhaps TRBD2 as D (5 bases). The germline V gene encodes CDR1 SGHNT and CDR2 YYREEE (reference sequence). V lost 3 bases, J lost 2 bases, and 20 bases lay in between. The CDR3 is made up of 18 amino acids. The CDR3 nucleotides read TGTGCCAGCAGCTCCGGGGAGCTCGCTGACCTCAACACCGGGGAGCTGTTTTTT. Translating it yields CASSSGELADLNTGELFF.

This clone was found a few times. This rearrangement joins TRBV11-2 to TRBJ1-1; D perhaps matches TRBD1 (5 bases). V lost 1 base and J 3 bases, leaving 18 bases between the germline ends. The CDR3 covers 17 residues. Germline V gives CDR1 SGHAT, CDR2 FQNNGV. The CDR3 nucleotides read TGTGCCAGCAGCTTAGCGACCCTTGGCAGGGCTTACACTGAAGCTTTCTTT. It encodes CASSLATLGRAYTEAFF.

The chain couples TRBV11-3 to TRBJ2-3, with D hard to call. The CDR3 covers 14 residues. The germline V gene encodes CDR1 SGHNT and CDR2 YENEEA. Trimming stripped 5 bases from V and 1 base from J, with 10 bases between. The CDR3 is CASSLRSGTDTQYF. For the CDR3, the DNA is TGTGCCAGCAGCCTGAGGTCGGGCACAGATACGCAGTATTTT.

The J gene is TRBJ1-3, the V gene TRBV10-2; no clear D. Trimming stripped 0 bases from V and 4 bases from J, with 7 bases between. Germline assignment: CDR1 WSHSY and CDR2 SAAADI. This CDR3 spans 14 amino acids. CDR3 protein: CASSESAGGNTIYF. The CDR3 coding sequence is TGCGCCAGCAGTGAGTCCGCCGGGGGAAACACCATATATTTT.

The V gene is TRBV11-2, the J gene TRBJ2-7; 12 nucleotides agree with TRBD2. The CDR3 totals 15 residues. V lost 1 base, J lost 2 bases, and 0 bases stayed unmatched. Per the germline V gene, CDR1 is SGHAT and CDR2 is FQNNGV. The CDR3 nucleotides read TGTGCCAGCAGCTTAGCTAGCGGGGGGGCCTACGAGCAGTACTTC. This codes for CASSLASGGAYEQYF.

On this clone: One junction end does not reproduce the germline sequence, and a read error may be involved. The chain combines TRBV9 with TRBJ1-5; maybe TRBD1 (5 bases). The CDR3 spans 17 residues. Germline V CDR1 and CDR2: SGDLS, YYNGEE. In nucleotides, the CDR3 is TGTGCCAGCAGCCGAACCCCGGGGGAAGATAGCCATCAGCCCCAGCATTTT. Amino acid sequence: CASSRTPGEDSHQPQHF.

This clone was seen once. V gene TRBV10-2 combines with J gene TRBJ2-2; D is possibly TRBD1 (6 bases). V lost 9 bases to trimming and J lost 5 bases, with 16 bases between them. The CDR3 is made up of 14 amino acids. Germline CDR1 reads WSHSY; CDR2 reads SAAADI. DNA for the CDR3: TGCGCCAGTAAACAGGGTGGTAGGACCGGGGAGCTGTTTTTT. This translates into CASKQGGRTGELFF.

The rearrangement joins TRBV4-3 to TRBJ2-3; 8 bases agree with TRBD2. Per germline, CDR1 LGHNA and CDR2 YSLEER. V shed 2 bases and J 1 base; nucleotides not matched to a gene: 14. The CDR3 spans 19 residues. CDR3 sequence: CASSQHGSSGDSGTDTQYF. In DNA, the CDR3 is TGCGCCAGCAGCCAACACGGGAGTAGCGGGGACTCGGGCACAGATACGCAGTATTTT.